Sequencing of this T cell receptor (beta chain) was carried out in a study of blood T cell repertoires in COVID-19. In the study overall: Specimens from acute and convalescent COVID-19 originated in the United States, Italy and Spain. T cells, B-cell-depleted T cells, or PBMCs provided the cDNA or gDNA that served as material.

The germline CDR1 and CDR2 sequences are SGDLS and YYNGEE. Trimming removed 3 bases from V and 7 bases from J, with 14 bases in between. CDR3 length: 15 amino acids. Per the original methods: Amplification of reference gene primers provided the estimated nucleated cell counts. The table came from immunoSEQ multiplex PCR; TCRdb's copy has only in-frame clones and leaves some out. Clonal size and the V and J genes are those of that table, whereas D and trimming came from the DNA. The sample has 650,000 to 800,000 clones, more than 80% seen once. The receptor was isolated from a young woman with acute or convalescent COVID-19. The V gene is TRBV9, the J gene TRBJ1-6; D call uncertain. The material sequenced was peripheral blood. CDR3 sequence (DNA): TGTGCCAGCAGCGGGGGAGGTCCGGGAAATTCACCCCTCCACTTT. Its protein is CASSGGGPGNSPLHF.